This entry lists 8 T cell receptor beta chains sequenced from one sample in a study of blood T cell repertoires in COVID-19. Sequencing was performed with immunoSEQ multiplex PCR; in TCRdb, only in-frame clones are kept and a portion is missing. The data show about 380,000 clones, 81% seen once. The specimen was peripheral blood. The receptor set was obtained from a human donor with acute or convalescent COVID-19. The donor label of this sample is uncertain.

The chain uses TRBV7-6 and TRBJ2-5; TRBD2 aligns across 8 bases. Trimming took 4 bases from V and 4 from J; bases not matched to a gene: 11. This CDR3 contains 16 residues. CDR1 is SGHVS and CDR2 is FNYEAQ in the germline V gene. For the CDR3, the DNA is TGTGCCAGCAGCTCAAGCGGGAGTCTGGGAGGAGAGACCCAGTACTTC. It translates to CASSSSGSLGGETQYF.

J is TRBJ2-7 and V is TRBV3-1 (or the pseudogene TRBV3-2), with a weak D call TRBD1 (6 bases). The length of the CDR3 is 14 residues. Germline V gene sequence: CDR1 LGHDT, CDR2 YNNKEL (reference sequence). The ends were cut back, 5 bases at V and 3 bases at J, with 14 bases in the middle. The DNA for the CDR3 is TGTGCCAGCAGCTTAACCGGGACAAACTACGAGCAGTACTTC. This sequence encodes CASSLTGTNYEQYF.

V is TRBV25-1 and J is TRBJ1-1, with a possible D match to TRBD1 (6 bases). The CDR3 loop spans 16 amino acids. From germline, CDR1 is MGHDK and CDR2 SYGVNS. V gave up 1 base and J gave up 5 bases, with 17 bases separating them. CDR3 coding DNA: TGTGCCAGCAGTGAATCGGACAGTAGAGATGGGACTGAAGCTTTCTTT. It is translated as CASSESDSRDGTEAFF.

The chain recombines TRBV15 with TRBJ1-5; 7 bases are shared with TRBD1. This CDR3 has 16 amino acids. CDR1 LNHNV and CDR2 YYDKDF come from the germline V gene (reference sequence). The ends lost 0 bases at V and 4 bases at J; junction bases unmatched: 6. CDR3 residues: CATSRDVTGSNQPQHF. Here the CDR3 DNA reads TGTGCCACCAGCAGAGACGTGACAGGGTCTAATCAGCCCCAGCATTTT.

J is TRBJ2-1 and V is TRBV3-1 (or the pseudogene TRBV3-2); TRBD2 aligns across 8 bases. The trim removed 4 bases at V and 2 bases at J, leaving 7 bases unmatched. This CDR3 has 16 residues. Germline loops: CDR1 LGHDT, CDR2 YNNKEL (reference sequence). In nucleotides, the CDR3 is TGTGCCAGCAGCCCCCCGGGGGGGCGCCCCTACAATGAGCAGTTCTTC. Its protein product is CASSPPGGRPYNEQFF.

The rearrangement uses TRBV7-9 and TRBJ1-5; perhaps TRBD1 as D (5 bases). The CDR3 has 12 residues. The germline V gene has CDR1 SEHNR and CDR2 FQNEAQ (reference sequence). Trimming shortened V by 5 bases and J by 5 bases, and 7 bases separated the two germline ends. The DNA for the CDR3 is TGTGCCAGCAGCGGACAAGATCAGCCCCAGCATTTT. Translating it yields CASSGQDQPQHF.

This clone came up once. Other nucleotide sequences from this sample produce the same CDR3. The chain carries TRBV20-1 and TRBJ1-2; 7 bases match TRBD1. CDR1 and CDR2 (germline): DFQATT, SNEGSKA (reference sequence). This CDR3 spans 11 amino acids. V trimming: 6 bases; J trimming: 2 bases; junction bases outside the gene matches: 0. CDR3 amino acids: CSATGNYGYTF. CDR3 coding DNA: TGCAGTGCGACAGGGAACTATGGCTACACCTTC.

This chain connects TRBV6-5 to TRBJ1-1, with D possibly matching TRBD1 (5 bases). The CDR3 spans 15 residues. CDR1 MNHEY and CDR2 SVGAGI come from the germline V gene. V was cut by 0 bases and J by 10 bases, with 18 bases left in between. CDR3 in amino acids: CASSYSGRGGAGAFF. The CDR3 nucleotides read TGTGCCAGCAGTTACTCCGGGAGGGGTGGTGCTGGAGCTTTCTTT.